Listed below are T cell receptor beta chains from one sample, sequenced in a study of T cells in Graves' hyperthyroidism and ophthalmopathy. Each CDR3 protein gets one entry after TCRdb re-called the multiplex PCR reads with MiXCR. Among some 650,000 distinct CDR3 sequences listed, 15% to 20% were seen once. The sample comprised blood. Receptors originate from a middle-aged woman with Graves' ophthalmopathy. Both conserved end residues are trimmed from each CDR3. Not every row has a clone size; where given, it reads once, few, many or a size class.

J,size,V,CDR3
TRBJ2-3,few,TRBV6-1,ASGFGLGTDTQY
TRBJ2-1,few,TRBV6-1,ASSEAVMDYLSGNEQF
TRBJ1-1,many,TRBV5-1,ASSWKRGGDTEAF
TRBJ2-5,many,TRBV20-1,SARPLRETQY
TRBJ2-7,-,TRBV6-1,ASRSPGQGKNEQY
TRBJ2-7,few,TRBV27,ASRLISFGAYEQY
TRBJ2-7,few,TRBV4-1,ASSQEPPPGTTYEQY
TRBJ2-3,-,TRBV24-1,ATSDPSGGTDTQY
TRBJ1-4,many,TRBV12-3/TRBV12-4,ASSPQATTNEKLF
TRBJ1-3,few,TRBV12-3/TRBV12-4,ASSLLTPIY
TRBJ2-7,many,TRBV30,AWNIAGGPLQQY
TRBJ2-5,many,TRBV20-1,SAWSGAQETQY
TRBJ1-5,many,TRBV2,ASSENGGYQPQH
TRBJ2-5,few,TRBV7-2,ASSLGGRGRIYQETQY
TRBJ1-2,-,TRBV4-1,ASSQVRRADYGYT
TRBJ1-1,many,TRBV6-1,ASSTRQGRGIFEAF
TRBJ2-3,many,TRBV5-6,ASTWTGLTDTQY
TRBJ1-1,many,TRBV15,ATSSYRVGPRTEAF
TRBJ2-2,many,TRBV5-1,ASSLELNGELF
TRBJ1-2,many,TRBV30,AWAHLYGYT
TRBJ2-3,many,TRBV20-1,SVRSGADTQY
TRBJ2-1,many,TRBV12-3/TRBV12-4,ASSLSSSGGYNEQF
TRBJ2-2,-,TRBV6-1,ASRRQGTAGELF
TRBJ1-6,-,TRBV18,ASSPLDRDSPLH
TRBJ2-3,many,TRBV28,ASSLTLAGADTQY
TRBJ1-2,many,TRBV28,ASSPTGRGKPGYT
TRBJ1-1,few,TRBV10-2,ASRLRGPTEAF
TRBJ2-6,-,TRBV27,ASSLSGLAFSGANVLT
TRBJ1-2,many,TRBV20-1,SASDRGRGYGYT
TRBJ1-5,-,TRBV7-2,ASSFGGFSQPQH
TRBJ2-7,-,TRBV18,ASSAGVLHEQY
TRBJ1-2,few,TRBV18,ASSPPGQGHGYT
TRBJ2-5,few,TRBV10-3,AISETDRAVETQY
TRBJ1-1,-,TRBV14,ASSQDQGWDTEAF
TRBJ1-2,many,TRBV6-1,ASSEGGWGASYGYT
TRBJ2-7,many,TRBV2,ASRLGYEQY
TRBJ1-1,few,TRBV18,ASSPGVTGSEAF
TRBJ2-7,many,TRBV20-1,SAQRAVGEQY
TRBJ2-7,few,TRBV19,ASSTGGQARTGQY
TRBJ1-1,many,TRBV11-2,ASSPWTGDTEAF
TRBJ1-3,few,TRBV7-2,ASSLGPGLLSSGNTIY
TRBJ2-3,-,TRBV29-1,SVNGLAGITDTQY
TRBJ1-4,-,TRBV10-3,AIHEAPAEKLF
TRBJ2-7,many,TRBV3-1,ASSQDDRSPYEQY
TRBJ2-5,few,TRBV10-2,ASSVFVLEGGDETQY
TRBJ1-1,-,TRBV4-1,ASSQEVRNTEAF
TRBJ2-2,few,TRBV5-6,ASSLVSITGELF
TRBJ2-5,-,TRBV20-1,SARAGESETQY
TRBJ2-7,many,TRBV20-1,SAPNRRLAGSYEQY
TRBJ2-2,-,TRBV3-1,ASNVRGNTGELF
TRBJ1-1,-,TRBV20-1,SARLTDGADTEAF
TRBJ1-4,many,TRBV27,ASSYQTGDWEKLF
TRBJ2-1,many,TRBV12-5,ASGLGEGAYNEQF